Listed below are T cell receptor beta chains from one sample, sequenced in a study of T cells after yellow fever vaccination. TCRdb ran MiXCR on the 5' RACE reads and lists one entry per CDR3 protein. Of approximately 580,000 distinct CDR3 sequences in the sample, roughly 17% were seen once. The specimen was PBMCs, collected 4 to 5 days after the first yellow fever vaccination. The receptors stem from a man aged 18 to 35 who received the YFV17D yellow fever vaccine. The CDR3 runs from the conserved cysteine through the conserved F or W. A D gene is named only where the DNA matches it firmly. Some rows have no size entry. The others give once, few or many, or a class for an expanded clone.

D	size	V	J	CDR3	DNA
NA	NA	TRBV2	TRBJ2-7	CASSRQVEFTEQYF	TGTGCCAGCAGTAGGCAGGTAGAATTCACCGAGCAGTACTTC
NA	NA	TRBV20-1	TRBJ1-4	CSARVLGFDEKLFF	TGCAGTGCTAGAGTTTTAGGGTTTGATGAAAAACTGTTTTTT
NA	few	TRBV10-3	TRBJ2-7	CAIRGVGDRYEQYF	TGTGCCATCAGGGGGGTAGGGGACCGCTACGAGCAGTACTTC
NA	NA	TRBV7-7	TRBJ2-3	CASSLVVGDLGTQYF	TGTGCTAGCAGCTTGGTGGTGGGGGATCTAGGTACGCAGTATTTT
NA	NA	TRBV10-3	TRBJ1-1	CAISESDRQANTEAFF	TGTGCCATCAGTGAGTCCGATAGACAGGCGAACACTGAAGCTTTCTTT
TRBD1	many	TRBV20-1	TRBJ2-7	CSVMRQGVSYEQYF	TGCAGCGTTATGCGACAGGGGGTCTCCTACGAGCAGTACTTC
NA	NA	TRBV29-1	TRBJ1-2	CSVEDFEAMGYTF	TGCAGCGTTGAAGATTTCGAGGCGATGGGCTACACCTTC
NA	few	TRBV5-1	TRBJ2-1	CASSLAAIDEQFF	TGCGCCAGCAGCTTGGCGGCAATCGATGAGCAGTTCTTC
NA	NA	TRBV5-1	TRBJ1-6	CASSPNPTSVGARNSPLHF	TGCGCCAGCAGCCCCAACCCCACGTCCGTGGGGGCGCGAAATTCACCCCTCCACTTT
TRBD2	NA	TRBV10-3	TRBJ2-3	CAALLAGTDTQYF	TGTGCCGCCCTACTAGCGGGGACAGATACGCAGTATTTT
NA	few	TRBV5-1	TRBJ1-2	CASSLIPGHYGYTF	TGCGCCAGCAGCTTGATACCCGGGCACTATGGCTACACCTTC
NA	NA	TRBV7-8	TRBJ1-5	CASSPTAGYYSNQPQHF	TGTGCCAGCAGCCCGACGGCGGGGTACTATAGCAATCAGCCCCAGCATTTT
NA	many	TRBV4-1	TRBJ2-7	CASSQVRDGGYEQYF	TGCGCCAGCAGCCAAGTAAGGGACGGTGGCTACGAGCAGTACTTC
TRBD1	few	TRBV19	TRBJ1-1	CASSDGQGAGEAFF	TGTGCCAGTAGTGACGGACAGGGGGCGGGTGAAGCTTTCTTT
NA	many	TRBV5-1	TRBJ1-5	CASSTGQPNQPQHF	TGCGCCAGCAGCACCGGACAGCCCAATCAGCCCCAGCATTTT
NA	NA	TRBV7-9	TRBJ2-7	CASSPTPSYEQYF	TGTGCCAGCAGCCCGACACCCTCCTACGAGCAGTACTTC
NA	NA	TRBV4-3	TRBJ2-7	CASSQARGVSYEQYF	TGCGCCAGCAGCCAAGCTAGGGGGGTTTCCTACGAGCAGTACTTC
TRBD1	few	TRBV30	TRBJ1-4	CAWGTGAYEKLFF	TGTGCCTGGGGGACAGGGGCTTACGAAAAACTGTTTTTT
TRBD1	few	TRBV6-1	TRBJ1-4	CASSAEGAYEKLFF	TGTGCCAGCAGTGCGGAGGGGGCGTATGAAAAACTGTTTTTT
TRBD1	few	TRBV5-1	TRBJ1-6	CASNHGGTANSPLHF	TGCGCCAGCAATCATGGAGGGACAGCTAATTCACCCCTCCACTTT
TRBD1	NA	TRBV6-2/TRBV6-3	TRBJ2-2	CASTPTRGQNSGELFF	TGTGCCAGCACCCCAACCAGGGGGCAGAACTCCGGGGAGCTGTTTTTT
NA	few	TRBV25-1	TRBJ2-7	CASTGQIYEQYF	TGTGCCAGCACAGGGCAGATCTACGAGCAGTACTTC
NA	few	TRBV5-1	TRBJ2-5	CASSWGQGQETQYF	TGCGCCAGCAGCTGGGGGCAGGGGCAAGAGACCCAGTACTTC
NA	once	TRBV5-1	TRBJ1-1	CASSFAETTEAFF	TGCGCCAGCAGCTTCGCGGAAACCACTGAAGCTTTCTTT
NA	NA	TRBV6-1	TRBJ1-1	CASTFLGRLEAFF	TGTGCCAGCACCTTTCTAGGACGGCTTGAAGCTTTCTTT
NA	few	TRBV20-1	TRBJ2-3	CSAKRGTDTQYF	TGCAGTGCAAAGCGGGGCACAGATACGCAGTATTTT
TRBD2	few	TRBV29-1	TRBJ2-2	CSVGLAGGNTGELFF	TGCAGCGTCGGACTAGCGGGGGGGAACACCGGGGAGCTGTTTTTT
NA	many	TRBV20-1	TRBJ1-1	CSASRARASTEAFF	TGCAGTGCTAGTCGGGCTAGGGCGTCCACTGAAGCTTTCTTT
NA	NA	TRBV7-2	TRBJ1-1	CASSLEDTGGRRFF	TGTGCCAGCAGCTTAGAGGATACGGGGGGAAGAAGGTTCTTT
NA	NA	TRBV6-1	TRBJ1-2	CASSVTRDYGYTF	TGTGCCAGCAGTGTGACCCGGGATTATGGCTACACCTTC
TRBD1	NA	TRBV20-1	TRBJ2-2	CSASDRGRTGELFF	TGCAGTGCTAGCGACAGGGGTCGCACCGGGGAGCTGTTTTTT
TRBD1	many	TRBV12-3/TRBV12-4	TRBJ1-2	CASSLGQGRGYTF	TGTGCCAGCAGTTTGGGACAGGGTCGGGGCTACACCTTC
TRBD1	NA	TRBV5-1	TRBJ1-5	CASSVSGTGTQPQHF	TGCGCCAGCAGCGTTTCCGGGACAGGGACTCAGCCCCAGCATTTT
NA	NA	TRBV11-2	TRBJ2-5	CASSLEGLTPPFQETQYF	TGTGCCAGCAGCTTGGAGGGTTTGACCCCCCCCTTTCAAGAGACCCAGTACTTC
NA	NA	TRBV20-1	TRBJ1-1	CSARGPQSTEAFF	TGCAGTGCTAGGGGACCCCAGAGTACTGAAGCTTTCTTT
NA	few	TRBV2	TRBJ2-1	CAIGESYNEQFF	TGTGCGATAGGTGAATCCTACAATGAGCAGTTCTTC
NA	NA	TRBV21-1	TRBJ2-3	CASSPASGDITDTQYF	TGTGCCAGCAGCCCCGCTAGCGGAGATATCACAGATACGCAGTATTTT
NA	NA	TRBV19	TRBJ2-3	CASCPTHTDTQYF	TGTGCCAGTTGCCCTACCCACACAGATACGCAGTATTTT
NA	NA	TRBV14	TRBJ1-1	CASSYGPGNTEAFF	TGTGCCAGCAGCTATGGGCCCGGGAACACTGAAGCTTTCTTT
NA	few	TRBV11-3	TRBJ2-2	CASSLSLGRNTGELFF	TGTGCCAGCAGCTTATCTCTAGGTAGAAACACCGGGGAGCTGTTTTTT
TRBD1	NA	TRBV4-1	TRBJ2-7	CASSWGQGYEQYF	TGCGCCAGCAGCTGGGGACAGGGGTATGAGCAGTACTTC
TRBD2	few	TRBV9	TRBJ2-3	CASSVGAGADTQYF	TGTGCCAGCAGCGTAGGAGCGGGGGCAGATACGCAGTATTTT
TRBD2	NA	TRBV20-1	TRBJ2-3	CSGTSSGDDLNTQYF	TGCAGTGGGACCTCAAGCGGGGATGACCTGAATACGCAGTATTTT
NA	few	TRBV7-2	TRBJ1-2	CASSLRVWYYGYTF	TGTGCCAGCAGCTTAAGGGTGTGGTACTATGGCTACACCTTC
NA	few	TRBV12-3/TRBV12-4	TRBJ1-1	CASSPTYGGTEAFF	TGTGCCAGCAGCCCCACATACGGTGGCACTGAAGCTTTCTTT
NA	few	TRBV5-1	TRBJ2-1	CASSLAFGGINEQFF	TGCGCCAGCAGCTTGGCCTTTGGGGGTATCAATGAGCAGTTCTTC
TRBD1	once	TRBV7-9	TRBJ1-6	CASSGDRENSPLHF	TGTGCCAGCAGCGGGGACAGGGAAAATTCACCCCTCCACTTT
NA	few	TRBV19	TRBJ2-7	CASTGGISGYEQYF	TGTGCCAGTACCGGCGGGATTAGCGGTTACGAGCAGTACTTC
TRBD1	many	TRBV12-3/TRBV12-4	TRBJ2-3	CASSPPGGRADTQYF	TGTGCCAGCAGTCCCCCAGGGGGTAGGGCAGATACGCAGTATTTT
NA	NA	TRBV15	TRBJ2-1	CATRGGANEQFF	TGTGCCACCAGGGGGGGGGCCAATGAGCAGTTCTTC
TRBD2	few	TRBV24-1	TRBJ2-1	CATSDLGTGLAPPNEQFF	TGTGCCACCAGTGATTTGGGGACCGGACTAGCGCCCCCCAATGAGCAGTTCTTC
NA	NA	TRBV28	TRBJ2-5	CASSFWQDGETQYF	TGTGCCAGCAGTTTCTGGCAGGATGGGGAGACCCAGTACTTC
NA	few	TRBV12-3/TRBV12-4	TRBJ2-7	CASSHDSYEQYF	TGTGCCAGCAGCCATGACAGCTACGAGCAGTACTTC
TRBD1	few	TRBV24-1	TRBJ2-3	CATSRDRGPDTQYF	TGTGCCACCAGCCGGGACAGGGGTCCAGATACGCAGTATTTT
TRBD2	NA	TRBV7-2	TRBJ2-3	CASSHTSGGAPDTQYF	TGTGCCAGCAGCCATACTAGCGGGGGGGCCCCAGATACGCAGTATTTT
NA	NA	TRBV5-1	TRBJ1-5	CASSLNGGGNQPQHF	TGCGCCAGCAGCTTGAACGGGGGTGGCAATCAGCCCCAGCATTTT
NA	few	TRBV29-1	TRBJ2-3	CSVEDGVSTDTQYF	TGCAGCGTTGAAGACGGAGTCAGCACAGATACGCAGTATTTT
NA	few	TRBV9	TRBJ2-3	CASSVDSIRDTQYF	TGTGCCAGCAGCGTAGATAGCATCAGGGATACGCAGTATTTT
NA	many	TRBV11-2	TRBJ2-3	CASSLVRGSETDTQYF	TGTGCCAGCAGCTTAGTCCGGGGGTCAGAAACAGATACGCAGTATTTT